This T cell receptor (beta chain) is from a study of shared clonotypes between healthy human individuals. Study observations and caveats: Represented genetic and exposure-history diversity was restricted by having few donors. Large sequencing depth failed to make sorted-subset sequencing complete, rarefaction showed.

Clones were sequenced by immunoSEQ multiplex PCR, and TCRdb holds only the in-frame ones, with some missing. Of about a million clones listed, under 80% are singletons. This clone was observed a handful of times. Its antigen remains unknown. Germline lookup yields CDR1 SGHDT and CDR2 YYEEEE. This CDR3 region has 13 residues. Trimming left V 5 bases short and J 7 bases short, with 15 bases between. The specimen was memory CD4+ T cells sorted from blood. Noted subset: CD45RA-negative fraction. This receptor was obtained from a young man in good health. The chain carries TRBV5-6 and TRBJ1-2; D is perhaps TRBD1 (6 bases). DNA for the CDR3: TGTGCCAGCAGGGCCGGGACAAACAGTGGCTACACCTTC. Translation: CASRAGTNSGYTF.